What follows are 22 T cell receptor beta chains derived from one specimen sequenced in a study of tumor and adjacent non-tumor tissue in lung cancer. Three rounds of nested PCR, following a modified ARM-PCR protocol, produced the TCRbeta library. TCRdb re-analysed the multiplex PCR reads in MiXCR, keeping a single row per CDR3 protein. The top ten clones hold 20% to 25% of a sample with about 200,000 distinct CDR3 sequences, around 71% of them seen once. No cell sorting was done before RNA was extracted from the tissue. The sequenced sample consisted of lung tumor tissue. These receptors were obtained from a man between 60 and 75 years old with non-small cell lung cancer.

Of note for this clonotype: Germline is not matched at one junction end, which may reflect a read error. The chain has TRBV11-3 and TRBJ2-1, with 7 positions matching TRBD2. The CDR3 is made up of 15 amino acids. The germline gives CDR1 SGHNT, CDR2 YENEEA. The CDR3 DNA follows: TGTGCCACCAGCTTAGTTGCGGGAGTGTTCAATGAGCAGTTTTTC. This sequence encodes CATSLVAGVFNEQFF.

To note about this clonotype: This may arise from a read error, as a much more abundant clone is one base away. The V gene is TRBV29-1, the J gene TRBJ2-1; TRBD2 matches 7 bases. The CDR3 is 14 amino acids. CDR1 and CDR2 (germline): SQVTM, ANQGSEA. Unmatched junction bases numbered 8, after V lost 2 bases and J lost 7 bases. Here the CDR3 reads CSVEITSVLNEQFF. The CDR3 region has the DNA TGCAGCGTTGAAATTACTAGCGTGCTAAATGAGCAGTTCTTC.

This clonotype was seen at least ten times. The CDR3 DNA follows: TGTGCCAGCGGCTACATGAACACTGAAGCTTTCTTT. This translates into CASGYMNTEAFF. The V gene is TRBV12-3 or TRBV12-4, the J gene TRBJ1-1; D not resolved. The CDR3 length is 12 residues. Trimming shortened V by 8 bases and J by 0 bases, and 7 bases separated the two germline ends.

The J gene is TRBJ2-5, the V gene TRBV20-1, with 9 bases that match TRBD1. After removal of 7 bases from V and 5 bases from J, the junction contained 11 bases not matched to a gene. The CDR3 runs 14 residues. From germline, CDR1 is DFQATT and CDR2 SNEGSKA (reference sequence). The CDR3 region is CSVVDRGFRETQYF. The CDR3 region has the DNA TGCAGTGTCGTAGACAGGGGGTTTCGGGAGACCCAGTACTTC.

V and J are TRBV11-2 and TRBJ2-7; D unresolved. CDR3 length: 13 amino acids. Germline V lookup: CDR1 SGHAT, CDR2 FQNNGV. Trimming removed 1 base at V and 7 bases at J, with 11 bases between. The CDR3 loop is CASSLGLVIEQYF. CDR3 nucleotide sequence: TGTGCCAGCAGCTTAGGGCTAGTAATAGAGCAGTACTTC.

Comments on this clonotype: At one of its ends the junction is not consistent with the germline gene, which may arise from a read error. This chain connects TRBV5-4 to TRBJ2-3, with TRBD2 matching 10 bases. CDR1 and CDR2 (germline): SGHNT, YYREEE (reference sequence). The length of the CDR3 is 16 residues. The CDR3 spells CASSLRASGSNDTQYF. Here the CDR3 DNA reads TGTGCCAGCAGCTTGCGGGCTAGCGGGAGTAATGATACCCAGTATTTT.

The chain carries TRBV20-1 and TRBJ1-2, with D possibly being TRBD1 (5 bases). The CDR3 runs 17 residues. The V gene's germline CDR1 is DFQATT and CDR2 SNEGSKA (reference sequence). The V and J ends lost 1 base and 4 bases respectively, with 22 bases between them. The CDR3 DNA reads TGCAGTGCTAGAGTACGACAGAGGCGTAGTTTTAGCTATGGCTACACCTTC. As protein: CSARVRQRRSFSYGYTF.

As concerns this clonotype: Its ends do not fully match the called genes, so a read error is possible. The CDR3 loop is CSARTSEGRAYAF. CDR3 sequence (DNA): TGCAGTGCTAGAACGTCAGAGGGACGGGCCTACGCTTTC. V is TRBV20-1 and J is TRBJ1-2; a weak D match, TRBD1 (5 bases). The germline CDR1 and CDR2 sequences are DFQATT and SNEGSKA (reference sequence). This CDR3 has 13 residues.

This clonotype was recorded a few times. A read error may account for a junction end that differs from germline. V gene TRBV12-3 or TRBV12-4 combines with J gene TRBJ2-7, with D perhaps being TRBD1 or TRBD2 (5 bases each). The CDR3 has 13 residues. The CDR3 here is CANSFGTTYEQYF. The DNA of the CDR3 is TGTGCCAACAGTTTCGGGACGACCTACGAGCAGTACTTC.

In its sample, this clonotype was seen a few times. DNA for the CDR3: TGTGCCAGCAGCCGGGACTCACCTGGGGAGCTGTTTTTT. Translating it yields CASSRDSPGELFF. The chain recombines TRBV5-4 with TRBJ2-2, with a weak D call TRBD2 (6 bases). The germline gives CDR1 SGHNT, CDR2 YYREEE (reference sequence). With 4 bases removed from V and 8 bases from J, the gap between germline ends came to 12 bases. The CDR3 has 13 residues.

As regards this clonotype: Sequence at one end of the junction differs from germline and may be a read error. This chain joins TRBV6-5 and TRBJ2-6, with 9 positions matching TRBD1. CDR3 size: 17 residues. Germline-derived CDR1 and CDR2 are MNHEY and SVGAGI. Written as DNA, the CDR3 is TGTGTCAGCAGTTTCGGAACAGGGGGCTTTGGGGCCAACGTCCTGACTTTC. It specifies CVSSFGTGGFGANVLTF.

To note about this clonotype: A much larger clone is a single base away; this may be a read error. CDR3 coding DNA: TGTGCCAGCACAGGGGTGATAGATGAGCAGTTCTTC. As protein: CASTGVIDEQFF. The gene calls are TRBV6-2 or TRBV6-3 and TRBJ2-1, with D perhaps matching TRBD1 (6 bases). V was trimmed by 7 bases and J by 8 bases, leaving 12 bases between them. CDR1 is MNHEY, CDR2 SVGEGT, per germline. This CDR3 comprises 12 residues.

In the case of this clonotype: A read error may be the cause here, since a much bigger clone is one base away. This rearrangement joins TRBV4-2 to TRBJ2-3; D gene uncertain. The V gene's germline CDR1 is LGHNA and CDR2 YNFKEQ. This CDR3 region has 15 residues. CDR3 nucleotide sequence: TGTGCCAGCAGCAAAGAGCCAGTGGGAACAGATACGCAGTATTTT. Translation: CASSKEPVGTDTQYF.

The chain joins TRBV11-3 to TRBJ2-2; 7 bases align to TRBD2. Germline V gene lookup returns CDR1 SGHNT and CDR2 YENEEA. Trimming removed 4 bases from V and 4 bases from J; junction bases left unmatched: 9. The CDR3 sequence is 16 residues long. The CDR3 DNA is TGTGCCAGCAGCTCCTGTATACTAGCGAGCACCGGGGAGCTGTTTTTT. It translates to CASSSCILASTGELFF.

Comments on this clonotype: At one end, the junction sequence differs from germline, possibly due to a read error. This chain uses TRBV11-2 with TRBJ2-3; 8 positions agree with TRBD2. The CDR3 extends over 15 amino acids. Germline CDR1 and CDR2: SGHAT and FQNNGV. CDR3 amino acids: CVSSFGTRSPDTQYF. The CDR3 DNA is TGTGTCAGCAGTTTTGGGACTAGATCGCCAGATACGCAGTATTTT.

The gene calls are TRBV21-1 and TRBJ2-5; the table names TRBD2, a call not compared with the DNA. TRBV21-1 is deemed a pseudogene. This CDR3 contains 15 residues. The CDR3 sequence: CASSKEAREGETQYF. The CDR3 bases are TGTGCCAGCAGCAAGGAGGCCCGGGAGGGGGAGACCCAGTACTTC.

Concerning this clonotype: Mismatch with germline at one junction end may stem from a read error. The chain recombines TRBV29-1 with TRBJ1-1; D call uncertain. Germline assignment: CDR1 SQVTM and CDR2 ANQGSEA. This CDR3 is 12 amino acids long. The CDR3 region has the DNA TGTAGCGTTGAAGGTGGAACCGCTGAAGCTCTCTTT. It translates to CSVEGGTAEALF.

Points on this clonotype: Because it lacks the conserved phenylalanine or tryptophan at the end, this CDR3 is likely a read error. The rearrangement links TRBV4-1 to TRBJ1-5; 8 bases are a match to TRBD1. V trimming: 5 bases; J trimming: 4 bases; junction bases outside the gene matches: 4. CDR3 size: 14 residues. CDR1 and CDR2 from the germline V gene are MGHRA and YSYEKL. The CDR3 loop is CASSSWTGNQPQHS. The CDR3 nucleotides read TGCGCCAGCAGCTCATGGACAGGGAATCAGCCCCAGCATTCT.

This rearrangement joins TRBV5-1 to TRBJ2-3; D gene unclear. The V end was cut by 4 bases, the J end by 4 bases, with 10 bases between. Germline CDR1 SGHRS, CDR2 YFSETQ. The CDR3 covers 13 residues. DNA of the CDR3: TGCGCCAGCAGCAATCATGTTTCAGATACGCAGTATTTT. Amino acid sequence: CASSNHVSDTQYF.

The rearrangement joins TRBV20-1 to TRBJ2-7; D is tentatively TRBD1 or TRBD2 (5 bases each). Germline assignment: CDR1 DFQATT and CDR2 SNEGSKA (reference sequence). V lost 1 base and J lost 3, with 10 bases in between. The CDR3 has 13 residues. The CDR3: CSARGDGGYEQYF. In nucleotides, the CDR3 is TGCAGTGCTAGAGGGGACGGAGGCTACGAGCAGTACTTC.

The CDR3 reads CSAYPATATDTQYF. Here the CDR3 DNA reads TGCAGTGCCTACCCAGCGACGGCCACAGATACGCAGTATTTT. This rearrangement joins TRBV20-1 to TRBJ2-3; D ambiguous. V lost 6 bases to trimming and J lost 2 bases, with 15 bases between them. CDR3 length: 14 residues. Germline V gene lookup returns CDR1 DFQATT and CDR2 SNEGSKA (reference sequence).

This chain uses TRBV29-1 with TRBJ2-7, with 7 bases lining up with TRBD2. The CDR3 runs 13 residues. CDR1 is SQVTM and CDR2 is ANQGSEA in the germline V gene. The V gene end was trimmed by 6 bases and the J gene end by 13 bases; junction bases not matched to a gene: 18. The CDR3 region has the DNA TGCAGCGTGGGAGGGGTGGGAACCCCCGTGCAATACTTC. It translates to CSVGGVGTPVQYF.